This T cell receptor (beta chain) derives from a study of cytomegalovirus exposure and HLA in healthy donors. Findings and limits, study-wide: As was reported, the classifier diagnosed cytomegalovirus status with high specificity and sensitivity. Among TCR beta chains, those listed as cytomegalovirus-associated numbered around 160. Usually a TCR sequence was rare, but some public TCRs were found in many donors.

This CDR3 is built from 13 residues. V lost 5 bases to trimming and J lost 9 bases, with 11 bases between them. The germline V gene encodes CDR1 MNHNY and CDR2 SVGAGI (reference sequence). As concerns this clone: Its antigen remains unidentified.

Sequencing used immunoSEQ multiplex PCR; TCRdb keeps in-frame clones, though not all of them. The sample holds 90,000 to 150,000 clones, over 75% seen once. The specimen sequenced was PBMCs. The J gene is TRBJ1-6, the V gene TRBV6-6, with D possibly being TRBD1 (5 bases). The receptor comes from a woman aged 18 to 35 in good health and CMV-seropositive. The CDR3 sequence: CASSQGVGSPLHF. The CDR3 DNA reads TGTGCCAGCAGTCAGGGCGTAGGTTCACCCCTCCACTTT.